This T cell receptor beta chain emerged from a study of blood T cell repertoires in COVID-19. The overall study: The United States, Italy and Spain provided the acute and convalescent COVID-19 samples. The cDNA or gDNA used as material had been derived from T cells, B-cell-depleted T cells, or PBMCs.

The method was immunoSEQ multiplex PCR; TCRdb's version includes in-frame clones alone and lacks a portion of them. The data hold about 160,000 clones, with under 80% observed a single time. Germline CDR1 is SGDLS and CDR2 is YYNGEE. J gave up 8 bases and V 3 bases, and 12 bases lay outside the gene matches. This CDR3 is built from 16 residues. The chain combines TRBV9 with TRBJ1-2, with TRBD1 matching 11 bases. The sample taken for sequencing was peripheral blood. This clonotype was obtained from an older man with acute or convalescent COVID-19. CDR3 protein: CASSGIRRGQGDGYTF. In DNA, the CDR3 is TGTGCCAGCAGCGGAATCCGCCGGGGACAGGGGGACGGCTACACCTTC.